This T cell receptor (beta chain) was documented in a study of blood T cell repertoires in COVID-19 (dated by TCRdb to the early 2020s). In the study overall: Collaborator samples came from the United States, Italy and Spain and covered acute and convalescent phases of COVID-19. The material from the prospective study consisted of cDNA or gDNA derived from T cells, B-cell-depleted T cells, or PBMCs. Subjects who had been exposed to COVID-19, were actively infected with it, or had recovered from it provided the deeply sampled blood TCRbeta repertoires that made up the dataset. The repertoires were released in a freely available public database meant as a resource for research on the immune response to SARS-CoV-2. Samples were obtained from the ongoing ImmuneRACE study (first 160 participants) and from 950 to 1,500 subjects provided by 6 global collaborators. Nearly every sample came with metadata listing a de-identified subject ID, COVID-19 status, age in years and sex. Where available, HLA class I and class II types were obtained from metadata supplied by the sample provider rather than from assay-based typing.

Collaborating institutions collected whole blood in K2EDTA tubes following their own protocols. For TCRbeta analysis, collaborator samples were shipped as frozen whole blood, as isolated PBMCs, or as DNA extracted from either sample type. The paper as a whole reports these results and caveats: Clinical and demographic metadata were provided uncurated, with the amount varying by source and participant.

TCRbeta CDR3 regions were amplified from genomic DNA by means of the immunoSEQ Assay, a bias-controlled multiplex PCR. The published analysis was carried out like this. The number of nucleated cells in each sample was estimated by amplification of reference gene primers within the assay. Sequence reads were collapsed and filtered to measure the absolute abundance of every unique TCRbeta CDR3 rearrangement. Productive Simpson clonality was computed per sample as the square root of Simpson's diversity index over productive rearrangements. Sourced from immuneACCESS, this table was stored by TCRdb with only in-frame sequences that have V and J called. A share of the clones is absent; for the studies checked, an unresolved V gene accounts for under half, and the remainder has no known explanation. That table supplies the V and J calls and clone size; D and trimming were determined from the DNA. Across this sample there are 15,000 to 20,000 clones, with over 75% seen only once. Around 13% of the sample rests with the top ten.

Compared with germline, V lacks 2 bases and J lacks 0 bases; bases without a gene match: 0. The germline V gene (reference sequence) sets CDR1 to SGHAT and CDR2 to FQDESV. The CDR3 measures 14 amino acids from cysteine to phenylalanine. The sequence is cut down to CDR3 DNA, 42 bases in frame from base 1. As concerns this clone: The clone's antigen remains unknown. No much larger clonotype is one base removed from it; base qualities were not supplied.

The rearrangement combines TRBV11-1 with TRBJ1-1, with 7 junctional bases fitting TRBD1. This TCR came from a middle-aged man with active or convalescent COVID-19. The sequenced material came from peripheral blood. The CDR3 loop reads CASSLTGVNTEAFF. The nucleotide sequence reads as follows: TGTGCCAGCAGCTTAACAGGGGTGAACACTGAAGCTTTCTTT.